A single sample is the source of the 20 T cell receptor beta chains below, sequenced in a study of OX40 agonist ivuxolimab in advanced cancers. Sequencing was performed with immunoSEQ multiplex PCR; in TCRdb, only in-frame clones are kept and a portion is missing. Altogether about 90,000 clones are present, roughly 93% being singletons, with the ten largest covering around 0.34%. The source was CD4+ or CD8+ T cells sorted from blood, collected in a trial of the OX40 agonist ivuxolimab. These receptors originate from an adult with an advanced solid tumor such as melanoma, head and neck, liver or kidney cancer.

This clone has just a few counts. This chain connects TRBV28 to TRBJ2-1; TRBD2 matches 10 bases. From germline, CDR1 is MDHEN and CDR2 SYDVKM. This CDR3 spans 14 amino acids. Losses at the gene ends were 5 bases for V and 6 bases for J; bases not matched to a gene: 4. As DNA, the CDR3 is TGTGCCAGCAGTCTAGCGGGAGCCCCCAATGAGCAGTTCTTC. Its protein product is CASSLAGAPNEQFF.

V is TRBV12-1 and J is TRBJ2-5; the listed D gene, TRBD2, was not tested against the DNA. TRBV12-1 constitutes a pseudogene. The CDR3 totals 14 residues. The CDR3: CASSFVAGEETQYF. The CDR3 nucleotides are TGTGCCAGCAGCTTTGTAGCGGGAGAGGAGACCCAGTACTTC.

This clone was observed a few times. V gene TRBV5-8 combines with J gene TRBJ2-1, with D unclear. This CDR3 region has 11 residues. Germline CDR1 SGHTS, CDR2 YDEGEE. The V end was cut by 4 bases, the J end by 2 bases, with 1 base between. CDR3 residues: CASSPYNEQFF. Written as DNA, the CDR3 is TGTGCCAGCAGCCCCTACAATGAGCAGTTCTTC.

The chain combines TRBV19 with TRBJ1-4, with TRBD1 as a possible D gene (6 bases). Germline V gene lookup returns CDR1 LNHDA and CDR2 SQIVND (reference sequence). This CDR3 has 15 amino acids. V was shortened by 6 bases and J by 5 bases, with 16 bases between the two germline ends. The CDR3 is CASRHWTAGNEKLFF. CDR3 in DNA: TGTGCCAGTAGACACTGGACAGCCGGAAATGAAAAACTGTTTTTT. Combining the CDR3 with reference TRBV19 and TRBJ1-4 gives the whole variable domain DGGITQSPKYLFRKEGQNVTLSCEQNLNHDAMYWYRQDPGQGLRLIYYSQIVNDFQKGDIAEGYSVSREKKESFPLTVTSAQKNPTAFYLCASRHWTAGNEKLFFGSGTQLSVL.

The V and J genes are TRBV18 and TRBJ2-1, with 8 bases fitting TRBD1. With V trimmed by 4 bases and J by 6 bases, 5 bases remained unmatched. Germline CDR1 KGHSH, CDR2 LQKENI. This CDR3 has 14 residues. This chain's CDR3 is CASSLDREGNEQFF. The DNA of the CDR3 is TGTGCCAGCTCACTGGACAGGGAAGGCAATGAGCAGTTCTTC.

CDR3 region: CASSTEGEDTQYF. The DNA for the CDR3 is TGTGCCAGCAGCACCGAAGGGGAAGATACGCAGTATTTT. The chain has TRBV7-2 and TRBJ2-3, with D maybe TRBD1 (5 bases). V was shortened by 5 bases and J by 5 bases, with 11 bases between the two germline ends. The length of the CDR3 is 13 residues. CDR1 and CDR2 (germline): SGHTA, FQGNSA. The full variable domain, rest sourced from reference TRBV7-2 and TRBJ2-3, is GAGVSQSPSNKVTEKGKDVELRCDPISGHTALYWYRQSLGQGLEFLIYFQGNSAPDKSGLPSDRFSAERTGGSVSTLTIQRTQQEDSAVYLCASSTEGEDTQYFGPGTRLTVL.

The V gene is TRBV7-6, the J gene TRBJ1-4; D possibly corresponds to TRBD1 (6 bases). This CDR3 is 15 amino acids long. Germline CDR1 is SGHVS and CDR2 is FNYEAQ. The V end lost 3 bases, the J end lost 8 bases, and 16 bases lay between the germline ends. The CDR3 loop reads CASSFGAGVREKLFF. As DNA, the CDR3 is TGTGCCAGCAGCTTTGGCGCAGGGGTGCGGGAAAAACTGTTTTTT.

CDR3 in amino acids: CASRAILYTDTQYF. The CDR3 nucleotides are TGTGCCAGCAGGGCCATACTATACACAGATACGCAGTATTTT. V usage is TRBV2 and J usage is TRBJ2-3; D gene ambiguous. This CDR3 contains 14 residues. Trimming left V 6 bases short and J 2 bases short, with 12 bases between. CDR1 and CDR2 from the germline V gene are SNHLY and FYNNEI.

This clone was seen once. This sequence joins TRBV4-2 and TRBJ2-3, with 7 positions matching TRBD2. V gave up 1 base and J gave up 2 bases; unmatched junction bases: 12. Germline values: CDR1 LGHNA, CDR2 YNFKEQ. The CDR3 has 18 residues. The CDR3 reads CASSQVKGGTHLTDTQYF. The CDR3 DNA follows: TGTGCCAGCAGCCAAGTTAAGGGAGGGACTCATCTCACAGATACGCAGTATTTT.

The CDR3 loop reads CASSPTRTSVYEQFF. CDR3 sequence (DNA): TGTGCCAGCAGCCCCACCCGGACTAGCGTTTATGAGCAGTTCTTC. The chain links TRBV6-5 to TRBJ2-1; 9 bases are a match to TRBD2. The germline CDR1 and CDR2 sequences are MNHEY and SVGAGI. The length of the CDR3 is 15 residues. The J segment lost 8 bases and the V segment lost 6 bases, leaving 11 bases of the junction unmatched.

The CDR3 region is CASSPRRDRGDEQFF. The CDR3 region has the DNA TGCGCCAGCAGCCCAAGGAGGGATAGGGGAGATGAGCAGTTCTTC. This chain joins TRBV4-1 and TRBJ2-1, with a weak D call TRBD2 (6 bases). Germline V CDR1 and CDR2: MGHRA, YSYEKL. CDR3 length: 15 residues. The V gene lost 4 bases and the J gene lost 8 bases, with 18 bases spanning the gap.

The chain joins TRBV5-8 to TRBJ2-5; 8 bases match TRBD1. CDR1 and CDR2 from the germline V gene are SGHTS and YDEGEE. The CDR3 totals 15 residues. J lost 4 bases, V lost 0 bases, and 5 bases had no gene match. CDR3 bases: TGTGCCAGCAGCTTGGAGGGACAGGTGGGAGAGACCCAGTACTTC. Protein product: CASSLEGQVGETQYF.

This sequence joins TRBV11-2 and TRBJ2-2, with TRBD1 identical over 7 bases. CDR3 length: 14 amino acids. Germline assignment: CDR1 SGHAT and CDR2 FQNNGV. J gave up 1 base and V 7 bases, and 3 bases lay outside the gene matches. The CDR3 is CASNDRVNTGELFF. CDR3 sequence (DNA): TGTGCCAGCAACGACAGGGTGAACACCGGGGAGCTGTTTTTT.

This sequence joins TRBV28 and TRBJ2-3, with D perhaps TRBD2 (6 bases). Looked up from germline, CDR1 is MDHEN and CDR2 is SYDVKM. The CDR3 totals 14 residues. V was pared by 6 bases and J by 0 bases, with 10 bases between. CDR3: CASRTGTSTDTQYF. The CDR3 DNA reads TGTGCCAGCAGGACCGGGACTAGCACAGATACGCAGTATTTT.

J is TRBJ2-1 and V is TRBV19; the match to TRBD1 covers 9 bases. The ends lost 4 bases at V and 8 bases at J; junction bases unmatched: 12. This CDR3 comprises 16 residues. CDR1 LNHDA and CDR2 SQIVND come from the germline V gene (reference sequence). The CDR3 nucleotides read TGTGCCAGTAGTACACTTCCGGGACAGGGATTCCATGAGCAGTTCTTC. Its translation is CASSTLPGQGFHEQFF.

The V and J genes are TRBV7-3 and TRBJ2-6; no clear D. V was pared by 4 bases and J by 2 bases, with 6 bases between. Germline CDR1 reads SGHTA; CDR2 reads FQGTGA. The CDR3 sequence is 14 residues long. CDR3 sequence (DNA): TGTGCCAGCAGCTCCGTGCCTGGGGCCAACGTCCTGACTTTC. It specifies CASSSVPGANVLTF.

The gene calls are TRBV25-1 and TRBJ2-7; TRBD1 matches 7 bases. The CDR3 is 11 amino acids. The V gene end was trimmed by 7 bases and the J gene end by 4 bases; junction bases not matched to a gene: 1. Germline assignment: CDR1 MGHDK and CDR2 SYGVNS. In DNA form, the CDR3 reads TGTGCCAGCACAGGGGGATACGAGCAGTACTTC. This gives the protein CASTGGYEQYF.

The chain joins TRBV5-1 to TRBJ2-7; tentative D call: TRBD1 (6 bases). The CDR3 runs 15 residues. Looked up from germline, CDR1 is SGHRS and CDR2 is YFSETQ. The V end was cut by 5 bases, the J end by 1 base, with 16 bases between. CDR3 loop: CASSRTPGDSYEQYF. As DNA, the CDR3 is TGCGCCAGCAGTCGGACGCCAGGGGATTCCTACGAGCAGTACTTC. The entire variable domain, with the rest obtained from reference TRBV5-1 and TRBJ2-7, is as follows: KAGVTQTPRYLIKTRGQQVTLSCSPISGHRSVSWYQQTPGQGLQFLFEYFSETQRNKGNFPGRFSGRQFSNSRSEMNVSTLELGDSALYLCASSRTPGDSYEQYFGPGTRLTVT.

The chain uses TRBV28 and TRBJ1-2; a weak D match, TRBD1 (6 bases). V dropped 6 bases and J dropped 0 bases, with 11 bases sitting between them. The CDR3 loop spans 14 amino acids. Germline V lookup: CDR1 MDHEN, CDR2 SYDVKM. CDR3 residues: CASRSGEPNYGYTF. The CDR3 nucleotides are TGTGCCAGCAGATCAGGGGAACCTAACTATGGCTACACCTTC.

This rearrangement joins TRBV7-2 to TRBJ2-3, with 13 bases lining up with TRBD2. The CDR3 is 17 residues long. Germline-derived CDR1 and CDR2 are SGHTA and FQGNSA. The V segment lost 4 bases and the J segment 1 base; nucleotides outside the gene matches: 5. The CDR3 DNA sequence: TGTGCCAGCAGCTACGGACTAGCGGGAGTGGGCACAGATACGCAGTATTTT. It encodes CASSYGLAGVGTDTQYF.